The clone carrying this T cell receptor beta chain was seen just once. Its antigen is as yet unknown. Healthy bone marrow donors made up the cohort. Amplification used 60 Vbeta primers and 13 Jbeta primers. Some clones are missing from TCRdb's copy, which holds only in-frame ones; the method was immunoSEQ multiplex PCR. This sample has around 130,000 clones; around 81% occur once, and the top ten carry about 0.76%. This CDR3 spans 15 amino acids. Losses at the gene ends were 7 bases for V and 2 bases for J; bases not matched to a gene: 13. The germline V gene encodes CDR1 SQVTM and CDR2 ANQGSEA. The data were obtained in a study of cytomegalovirus exposure and HLA in healthy donors. General study findings and limits: Another analysis was done later, and it associated around 15,000 TCR beta sequences with HLA alleles at 0.05 false discovery rate.

Sequences were obtained from PBMCs. V and J are TRBV29-1 and TRBJ1-2; 7 positions agree with TRBD1. The TCR originated in a man aged 18 to 29 in good health and CMV-seronegative. The CDR3 nucleotides read TGCAGCGCCTACCAAGCGACAGGGAGAAACTATGGCTACACCTTC. It codes for CSAYQATGRNYGYTF.